This is a list of T cell receptor beta chains from one sample in a study of CD8 T cells in Susac syndrome. MiXCR, run by TCRdb on the immunoSEQ multiplex PCR reads, gives a single entry per CDR3 protein. The sample lists 200,000 to 250,000 distinct CDR3 sequences, roughly 93% occurring once. Source material: CD4+ T cells from PBMCs. Receptors originate from a human donor with multiple sclerosis. The CDR3 runs from the conserved cysteine through the conserved F or W. The D gene is left open where the match is weak. Where a row states a size, it is once, few, many or the class of an expanded clone; other rows omit it.

v_gene: TRBV4-2
d_gene: TRBD1
j_gene: TRBJ2-3
len: 14
abundance: .
CDR3aa: CASSQGTGTDTQYF
CDR3nt: TGTGCCAGCAGCCAAGGGACAGGGACAGATACGCAGTATTTT

v_gene: TRBV7-7
d_gene: .
j_gene: TRBJ2-4
len: 17
abundance: .
CDR3aa: CASSLGGRSGAKNIQYF
CDR3nt: TGTGCCAGCAGCTTAGGGGGAAGGTCGGGTGCCAAAAACATTCAGTACTTC

v_gene: TRBV7-2
d_gene: TRBD2
j_gene: TRBJ2-1
len: 17
abundance: .
CDR3aa: CASSPYPGLAGLNEQFF
CDR3nt: TGTGCCAGCAGCCCATACCCCGGACTAGCGGGTTTGAATGAGCAGTTCTTC

v_gene: TRBV6-5
d_gene: .
j_gene: TRBJ2-1
len: 14
abundance: .
CDR3aa: CASSSPGETNEQFF
CDR3nt: TGTGCCAGCAGTTCCCCGGGGGAAACAAATGAGCAGTTCTTC

v_gene: TRBV20-1
d_gene: TRBD1
j_gene: TRBJ2-5
len: 17
abundance: .
CDR3aa: CSATRPGQGSGGETQYF
CDR3nt: TGCAGTGCTACCAGACCCGGACAGGGGTCCGGGGGAGAGACCCAGTACTTC

v_gene: TRBV7-9
d_gene: .
j_gene: TRBJ1-1
len: 15
abundance: .
CDR3aa: CASSLVAAINTEAFF
CDR3nt: TGTGCCAGCAGCTTAGTCGCAGCCATTAACACTGAAGCTTTCTTT

v_gene: TRBV2
d_gene: TRBD1
j_gene: TRBJ1-1
len: 13
abundance: once
CDR3aa: CASSRGLATEAFF
CDR3nt: TGTGCCAGCAGCAGGGGGCTGGCCACTGAAGCTTTCTTT

v_gene: TRBV7-2
d_gene: .
j_gene: TRBJ1-6
len: 14
abundance: .
CDR3aa: CASSQDGGGSPLHF
CDR3nt: TGTGCCAGCAGCCAAGACGGGGGAGGATCACCCCTCCACTTT

v_gene: TRBV29-1
d_gene: .
j_gene: TRBJ2-3
len: 11
abundance: once
CDR3aa: CSVDGPDTQYF
CDR3nt: TGCAGCGTCGACGGCCCAGATACGCAGTATTTT

v_gene: TRBV3-1
d_gene: .
j_gene: TRBJ2-7
len: 12
abundance: .
CDR3aa: CASSQRRGLLYF
CDR3nt: TGTGCCAGCAGCCAAAGGCGGGGGCTCTTATACTTC

v_gene: TRBV19
d_gene: TRBD2
j_gene: TRBJ2-5
len: 15
abundance: .
CDR3aa: CASSSTSGSQETQYF
CDR3nt: TGTGCCAGTAGTTCGACTAGCGGGAGTCAAGAGACCCAGTACTTC

v_gene: TRBV5-4
d_gene: .
j_gene: TRBJ2-3
len: 17
abundance: .
CDR3aa: CASSLDLGSVTTDTQYF
CDR3nt: TGTGCCAGCAGCTTGGATTTGGGATCAGTCACCACAGATACGCAGTATTTT

v_gene: TRBV27
d_gene: .
j_gene: TRBJ2-3
len: 16
abundance: .
CDR3aa: CASSSTVTDPMDTQYF
CDR3nt: TGTGCCAGCAGTTCGACCGTTACTGACCCAATGGATACGCAGTATTTT

v_gene: TRBV27
d_gene: TRBD1
j_gene: TRBJ1-1
len: 15
abundance: .
CDR3aa: CASRDRGRGNTEAFF
CDR3nt: TGTGCCAGCAGGGACAGGGGGCGCGGGAACACTGAAGCTTTCTTT

v_gene: TRBV5-1
d_gene: TRBD1
j_gene: TRBJ1-1
len: 13
abundance: .
CDR3aa: CASSLRQGNEAFF
CDR3nt: TGCGCCAGCAGCTTAAGACAGGGAAATGAAGCTTTCTTT

v_gene: TRBV28
d_gene: TRBD1
j_gene: TRBJ1-5
len: 15
abundance: .
CDR3aa: CASSPGQGWNQPQHF
CDR3nt: TGTGCCAGCAGTCCTGGACAGGGGTGGAATCAGCCCCAGCATTTT

v_gene: TRBV11-2
d_gene: .
j_gene: TRBJ2-7
len: 14
abundance: .
CDR3aa: CASSIGPVGYEQYF
CDR3nt: TGTGCCAGCAGCATAGGACCAGTTGGCTACGAGCAGTACTTC

v_gene: TRBV20-1
d_gene: .
j_gene: TRBJ1-5
len: 15
abundance: .
CDR3aa: CSAVNRDTVDQPQHF
CDR3nt: TGCAGTGCTGTTAACCGGGACACCGTGGATCAGCCCCAGCATTTT

v_gene: TRBV10-1
d_gene: .
j_gene: TRBJ2-3
len: 14
abundance: .
CDR3aa: CASSGNRVRHTQYF
CDR3nt: TGCGCCAGCAGTGGAAACCGAGTCCGCCATACGCAGTATTTT

v_gene: TRBV28
d_gene: TRBD2
j_gene: TRBJ2-5
len: 15
abundance: .
CDR3aa: CASNRGGREVKTQYF
CDR3nt: TGTGCCAGCAACCGGGGGGGCAGGGAGGTAAAGACCCAGTACTTC

v_gene: TRBV29-1
d_gene: .
j_gene: TRBJ1-4
len: 14
abundance: .
CDR3aa: CSVRRGGGDEKLFF
CDR3nt: TGCAGCGTCCGACGAGGCGGCGGGGATGAAAAACTGTTTTTT

v_gene: TRBV7-9
d_gene: .
j_gene: TRBJ2-3
len: 15
abundance: .
CDR3aa: CASSPGEGLTDTQYF
CDR3nt: TGTGCCAGCAGCCCTGGCGAGGGGTTAACAGATACGCAGTATTTT

v_gene: TRBV11-2
d_gene: .
j_gene: TRBJ1-2
len: 15
abundance: .
CDR3aa: CASSLDPDRPYGYTF
CDR3nt: TGTGCCAGCAGCTTAGACCCCGACAGGCCCTATGGCTACACCTTC

v_gene: TRBV27
d_gene: .
j_gene: TRBJ2-7
len: 13
abundance: .
CDR3aa: CASSLLGGYEQYF
CDR3nt: TGTGCCAGCAGTCTGTTGGGGGGCTACGAGCAGTACTTC

v_gene: TRBV29-1
d_gene: TRBD1
j_gene: TRBJ1-1
len: 14
abundance: .
CDR3aa: CSVEVQGKDTEAFF
CDR3nt: TGCAGCGTTGAAGTACAGGGGAAGGACACTGAAGCTTTCTTT

v_gene: TRBV19
d_gene: TRBD2
j_gene: TRBJ2-7
len: 15
abundance: .
CDR3aa: CASSMGLGDSYEQYF
CDR3nt: TGTGCCAGTAGTATGGGACTAGGGGACTCCTACGAGCAGTACTTC

v_gene: TRBV9
d_gene: TRBD2
j_gene: TRBJ2-4
len: 16
abundance: .
CDR3aa: CASSVGGGPDKNIQYF
CDR3nt: TGTGCCAGCAGCGTGGGGGGGGGACCGGACAAAAACATTCAGTACTTC

v_gene: TRBV28
d_gene: .
j_gene: TRBJ2-4
len: 15
abundance: .
CDR3aa: CASSSDAGSENIQYF
CDR3nt: TGTGCCAGCAGTTCCGACGCCGGGAGTGAAAACATTCAGTACTTC

v_gene: TRBV18
d_gene: .
j_gene: TRBJ2-5
len: 14
abundance: once
CDR3aa: CASSPYEGRETQYF
CDR3nt: TGTGCCAGCTCACCATACGAGGGTCGGGAGACCCAGTACTTC

v_gene: TRBV9
d_gene: .
j_gene: TRBJ2-2
len: 14
abundance: .
CDR3aa: CASSVDAGNGELFF
CDR3nt: TGTGCCAGCAGCGTAGATGCAGGCAACGGGGAGCTGTTTTTT

v_gene: TRBV20-1
d_gene: TRBD1
j_gene: TRBJ1-2
len: 14
abundance: .
CDR3aa: CSARLQGARSGYTF
CDR3nt: TGCAGTGCTAGATTACAGGGGGCTAGAAGTGGCTACACCTTC

v_gene: TRBV29-1
d_gene: TRBD2
j_gene: TRBJ2-1
len: 13
abundance: .
CDR3aa: CSVPSGRYNEQFF
CDR3nt: TGCAGCGTACCTAGCGGGAGATACAATGAGCAGTTCTTC

v_gene: TRBV6-1
d_gene: TRBD2
j_gene: TRBJ2-1
len: 15
abundance: once
CDR3aa: CASSATSGRNNEQFF
CDR3nt: TGTGCCAGCAGTGCCACTAGCGGGAGGAACAATGAGCAGTTCTTC